This TCR beta chain was sequenced during a study of T cell changes during pregnancy in multiple sclerosis. Profiled with immunoSEQ multiplex PCR; TCRdb holds only in-frame clones, not every one. The sample has 45,000 to 65,000 clones; approximately 89% are singletons. The CDR3 covers 18 residues. With 0 bases removed from V and 7 bases from J, the gap between germline ends came to 21 bases. Germline lookup yields CDR1 SGHTA and CDR2 FQGTGA. The source material was peripheral blood, sampled after pregnancy. This chain joins TRBV7-3 and TRBJ2-2, with D possibly TRBD1 on 6 matching bases. The sequence came from a female donor in good health, enrolled as a control in a pregnancy study. The CDR3 region has the DNA TGTGCCAGCAGCTTAACTTGGCCCCCAGGGGAAGAGGACGGGGAGCTGTTTTTT. It yields the protein CASSLTWPPGEEDGELFF.